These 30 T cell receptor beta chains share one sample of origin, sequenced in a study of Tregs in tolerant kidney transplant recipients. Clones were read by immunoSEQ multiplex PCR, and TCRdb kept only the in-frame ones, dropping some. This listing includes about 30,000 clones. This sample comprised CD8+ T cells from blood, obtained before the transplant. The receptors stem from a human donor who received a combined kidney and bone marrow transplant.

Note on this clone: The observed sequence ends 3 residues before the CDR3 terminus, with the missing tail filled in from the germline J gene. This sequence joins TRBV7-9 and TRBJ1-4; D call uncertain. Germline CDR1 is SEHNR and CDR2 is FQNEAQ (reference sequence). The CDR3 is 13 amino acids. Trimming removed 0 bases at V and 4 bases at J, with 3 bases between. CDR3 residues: CASSLAGNEKLFF. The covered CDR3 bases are TGTGCCAGCAGCTTAGCCGGTAATGAAAAA. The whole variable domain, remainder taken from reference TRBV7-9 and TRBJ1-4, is DTGVSQNPRHKITKRGQNVTFRCDPISEHNRLYWYRQTLGQGPEFLTYFQNEAQLEKSRLLSDRFSAERPKGSFSTLEIQRTEQGDSAMYLCASSLAGNEKLFFGSGTQLSVL.

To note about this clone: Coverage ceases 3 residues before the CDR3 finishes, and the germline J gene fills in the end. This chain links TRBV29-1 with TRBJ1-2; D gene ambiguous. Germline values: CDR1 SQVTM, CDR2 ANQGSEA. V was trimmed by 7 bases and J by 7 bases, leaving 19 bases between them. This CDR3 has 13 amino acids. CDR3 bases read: TGCAGCGCCGGGGTCGACATGGCCGGTGGC. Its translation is CSAGVDMAGG. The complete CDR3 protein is CSAGVDMAGGYTF.

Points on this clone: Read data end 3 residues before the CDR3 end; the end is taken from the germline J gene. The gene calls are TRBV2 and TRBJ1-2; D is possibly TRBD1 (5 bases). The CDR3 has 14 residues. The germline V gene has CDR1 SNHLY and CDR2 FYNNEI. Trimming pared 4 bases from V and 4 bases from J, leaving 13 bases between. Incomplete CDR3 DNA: TGTGCCAGCAGTGTGGGGGGTGGCGTCTATGGC. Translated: CASSVGGGVYG. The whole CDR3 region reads CASSVGGGVYGYTF.

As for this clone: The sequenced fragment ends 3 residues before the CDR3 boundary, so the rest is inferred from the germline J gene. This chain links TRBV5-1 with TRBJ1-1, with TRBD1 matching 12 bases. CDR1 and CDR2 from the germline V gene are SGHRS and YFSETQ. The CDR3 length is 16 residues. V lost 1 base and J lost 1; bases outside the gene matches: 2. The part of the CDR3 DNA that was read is TGCGCCAGCAGCTTGAGGGGACAGGGGGCGAACACTGAA. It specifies CASSLRGQGANTE. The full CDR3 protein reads CASSLRGQGANTEAFF. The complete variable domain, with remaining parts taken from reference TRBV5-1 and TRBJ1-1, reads KAGVTQTPRYLIKTRGQQVTLSCSPISGHRSVSWYQQTPGQGLQFLFEYFSETQRNKGNFPGRFSGRQFSNSRSEMNVSTLELGDSALYLCASSLRGQGANTEAFFGQGTRLTVV.

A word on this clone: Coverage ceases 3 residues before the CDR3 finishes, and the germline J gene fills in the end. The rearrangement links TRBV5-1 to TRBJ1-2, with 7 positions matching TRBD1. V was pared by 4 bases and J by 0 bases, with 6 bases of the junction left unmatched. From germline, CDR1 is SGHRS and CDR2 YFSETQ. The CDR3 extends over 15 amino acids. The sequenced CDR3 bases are TGCGCCAGCAGCCCGGGGGACAGCTCTAACTATGGC. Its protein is CASSPGDSSNYG. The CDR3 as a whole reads CASSPGDSSNYGYTF.

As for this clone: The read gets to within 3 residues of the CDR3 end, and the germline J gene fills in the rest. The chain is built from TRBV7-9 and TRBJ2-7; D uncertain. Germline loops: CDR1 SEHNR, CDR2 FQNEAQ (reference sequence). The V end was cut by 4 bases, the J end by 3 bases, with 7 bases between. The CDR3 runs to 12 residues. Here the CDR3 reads CASSSPGYEQYF. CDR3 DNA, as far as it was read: TGTGCCAGCAGCTCGCCGGGCTACGAG.

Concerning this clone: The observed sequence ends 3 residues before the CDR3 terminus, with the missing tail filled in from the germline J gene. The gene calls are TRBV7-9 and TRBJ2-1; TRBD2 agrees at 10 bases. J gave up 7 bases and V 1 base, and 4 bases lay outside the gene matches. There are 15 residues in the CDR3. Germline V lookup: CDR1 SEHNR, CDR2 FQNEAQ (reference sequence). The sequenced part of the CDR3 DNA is TGTGCCAGCAGCTTAGGAGCGGGGGGGCCGAATGAG. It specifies CASSLGAGGPNE. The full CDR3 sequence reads CASSLGAGGPNEQFF.

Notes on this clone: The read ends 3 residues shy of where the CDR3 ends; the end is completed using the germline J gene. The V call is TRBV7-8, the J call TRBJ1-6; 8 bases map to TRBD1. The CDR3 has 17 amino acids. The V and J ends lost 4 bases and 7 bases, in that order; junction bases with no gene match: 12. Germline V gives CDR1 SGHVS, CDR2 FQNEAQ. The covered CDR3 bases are TGTGCCAGCAGCTCCAACCCTCAGGGGGCAATCAATTCACCC. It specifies CASSSNPQGAINSP. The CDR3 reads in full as CASSSNPQGAINSPLHF.

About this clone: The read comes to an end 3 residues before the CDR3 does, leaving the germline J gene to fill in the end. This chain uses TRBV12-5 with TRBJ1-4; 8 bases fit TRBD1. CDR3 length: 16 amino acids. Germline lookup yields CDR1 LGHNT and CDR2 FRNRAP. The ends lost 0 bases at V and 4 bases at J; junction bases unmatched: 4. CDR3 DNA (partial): TGTGCTAGTGGTTTGGTACTTGGACAGGGTAATGAAAAA. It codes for CASGLVLGQGNEK. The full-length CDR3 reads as CASGLVLGQGNEKLFF.

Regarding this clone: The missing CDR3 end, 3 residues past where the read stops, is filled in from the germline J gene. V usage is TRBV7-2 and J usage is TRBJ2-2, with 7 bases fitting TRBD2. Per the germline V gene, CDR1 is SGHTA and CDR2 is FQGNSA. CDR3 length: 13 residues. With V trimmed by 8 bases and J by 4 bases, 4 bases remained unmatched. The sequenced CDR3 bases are TGTGCCAGCGCTAGCGGTACCACCGGGGAG. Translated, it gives CASASGTTGE. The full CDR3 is CASASGTTGELFF.

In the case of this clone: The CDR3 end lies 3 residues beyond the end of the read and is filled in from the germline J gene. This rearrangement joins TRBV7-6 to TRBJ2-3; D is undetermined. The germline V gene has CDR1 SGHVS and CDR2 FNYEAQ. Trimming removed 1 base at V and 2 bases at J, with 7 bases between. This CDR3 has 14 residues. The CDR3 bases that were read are TGTGCCAGCAGCTTAGGGGCGTTCACAGATACG. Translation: CASSLGAFTDT. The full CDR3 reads CASSLGAFTDTQYF.

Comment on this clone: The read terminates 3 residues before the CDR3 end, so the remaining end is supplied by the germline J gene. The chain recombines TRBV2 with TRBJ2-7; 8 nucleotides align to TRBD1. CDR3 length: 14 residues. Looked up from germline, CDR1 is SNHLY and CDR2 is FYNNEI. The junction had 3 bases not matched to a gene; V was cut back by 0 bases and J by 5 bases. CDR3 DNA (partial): TGTGCCAGCAGTGAAGCCCTGACAGGGGACGAG. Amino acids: CASSEALTGDE. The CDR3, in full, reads CASSEALTGDEQYF.

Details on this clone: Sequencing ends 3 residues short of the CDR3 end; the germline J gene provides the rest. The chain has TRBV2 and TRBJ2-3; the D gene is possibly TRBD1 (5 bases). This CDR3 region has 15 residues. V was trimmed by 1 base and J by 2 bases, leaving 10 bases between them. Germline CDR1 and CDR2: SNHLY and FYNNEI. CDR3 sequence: CASSEEGITTDTQYF. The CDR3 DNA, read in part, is TGTGCCAGCAGTGAAGAGGGGATTACCACAGATACG.

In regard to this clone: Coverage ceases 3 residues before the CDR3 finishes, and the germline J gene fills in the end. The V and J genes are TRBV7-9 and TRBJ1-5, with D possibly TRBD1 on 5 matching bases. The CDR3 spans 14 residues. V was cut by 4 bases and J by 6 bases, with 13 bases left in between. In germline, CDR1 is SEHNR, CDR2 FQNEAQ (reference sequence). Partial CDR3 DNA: TGTGCCAGCAGCTCTAGACAGAACCCTCAGCCC. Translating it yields CASSSRQNPQP. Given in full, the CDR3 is CASSSRQNPQPQHF. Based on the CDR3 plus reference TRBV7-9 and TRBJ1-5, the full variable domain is DTGVSQNPRHKITKRGQNVTFRCDPISEHNRLYWYRQTLGQGPEFLTYFQNEAQLEKSRLLSDRFSAERPKGSFSTLEIQRTEQGDSAMYLCASSSRQNPQPQHFGDGTRLSIL.

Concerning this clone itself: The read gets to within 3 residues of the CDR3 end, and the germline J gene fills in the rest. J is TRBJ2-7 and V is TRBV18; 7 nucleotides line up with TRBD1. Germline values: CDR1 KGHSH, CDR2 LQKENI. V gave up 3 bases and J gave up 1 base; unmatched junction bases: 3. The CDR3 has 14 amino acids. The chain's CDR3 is CASSPDRESYEQYF. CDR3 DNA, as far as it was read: TGTGCCAGCTCACCCGACAGGGAGTCCTACGAG.

The CDR3 spells CASSLFHSGRVTDTQYF. CDR3 DNA, as far as it was read: TGTGCCAGCAGTTTATTCCATAGCGGGAGGGTCACAGATACG. V and J are TRBV27 and TRBJ2-3, with 11 bases fitting TRBD2. The read terminates 3 residues ahead of where the CDR3 ends, so the germline J gene completes it. Germline V gene lookup returns CDR1 MNHEY and CDR2 SMNVEV (reference sequence). Unmatched junction bases numbered 5, after V lost 1 base and J lost 2 bases. This CDR3 contains 17 residues.

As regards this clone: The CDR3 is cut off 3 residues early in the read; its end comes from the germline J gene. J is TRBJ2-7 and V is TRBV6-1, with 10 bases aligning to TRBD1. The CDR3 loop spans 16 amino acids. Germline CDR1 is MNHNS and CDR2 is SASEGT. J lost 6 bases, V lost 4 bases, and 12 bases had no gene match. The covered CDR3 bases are TGTGCCAGCAGTGTTCTTCCGGGACAGGGGTCTGGCGAG. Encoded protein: CASSVLPGQGSGE. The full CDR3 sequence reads CASSVLPGQGSGEQYF.

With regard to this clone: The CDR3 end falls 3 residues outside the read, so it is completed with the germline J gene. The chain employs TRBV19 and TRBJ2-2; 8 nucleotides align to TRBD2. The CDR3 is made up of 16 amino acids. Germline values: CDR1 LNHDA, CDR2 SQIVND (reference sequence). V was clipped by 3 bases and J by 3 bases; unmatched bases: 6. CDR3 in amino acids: CASSIWREVDTGELFF. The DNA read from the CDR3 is TGTGCCAGTAGTATCTGGCGGGAGGTGGACACCGGGGAG.

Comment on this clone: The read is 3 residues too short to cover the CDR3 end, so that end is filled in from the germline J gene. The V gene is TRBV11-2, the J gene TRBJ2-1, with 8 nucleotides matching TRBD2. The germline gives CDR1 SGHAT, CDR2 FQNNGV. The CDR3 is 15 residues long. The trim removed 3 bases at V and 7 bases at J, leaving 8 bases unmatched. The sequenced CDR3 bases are TGTGCCAGCAGCTTGAAAGGACTAGCCTTAAATGAG. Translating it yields CASSLKGLALNE. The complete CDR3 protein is CASSLKGLALNEQFF.

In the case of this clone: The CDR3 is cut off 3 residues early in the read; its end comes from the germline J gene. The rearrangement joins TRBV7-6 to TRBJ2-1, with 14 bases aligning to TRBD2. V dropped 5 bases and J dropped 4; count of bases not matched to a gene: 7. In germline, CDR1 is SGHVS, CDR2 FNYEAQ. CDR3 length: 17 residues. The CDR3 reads CASSGPGLAGAYNEQFF. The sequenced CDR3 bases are TGTGCCAGCAGCGGACCGGGACTAGCGGGGGCGTACAATGAG.

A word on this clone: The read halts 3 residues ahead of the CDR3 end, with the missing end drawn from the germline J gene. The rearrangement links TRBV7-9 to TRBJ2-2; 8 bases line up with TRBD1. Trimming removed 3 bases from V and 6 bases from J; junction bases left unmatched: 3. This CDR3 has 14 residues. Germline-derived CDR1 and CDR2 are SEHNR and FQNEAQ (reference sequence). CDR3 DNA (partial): TGTGCCAGCAGCTTCGACAGGGGCCCCGGGGAG. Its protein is CASSFDRGPGE. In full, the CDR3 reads CASSFDRGPGELFF.

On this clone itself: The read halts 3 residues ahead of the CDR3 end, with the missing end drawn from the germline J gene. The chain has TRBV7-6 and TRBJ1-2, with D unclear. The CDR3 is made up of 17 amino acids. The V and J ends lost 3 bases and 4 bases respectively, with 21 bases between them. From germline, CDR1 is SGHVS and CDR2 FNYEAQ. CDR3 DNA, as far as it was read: TGTGCCAGCAGCTTGTTAGAGGCAGCCGTCTCGGGCTATGGC. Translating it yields CASSLLEAAVSGYG. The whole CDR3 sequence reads CASSLLEAAVSGYGYTF. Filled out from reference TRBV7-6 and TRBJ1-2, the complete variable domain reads GAGVSQSPRYKVTKRGQDVALRCDPISGHVSLYWYRQALGQGPEFLTYFNYEAQQDKSGLPNDRFSAERPEGSISTLTIQRTEQRDSAMYRCASSLLEAAVSGYGYTFGSGTRLTVV.

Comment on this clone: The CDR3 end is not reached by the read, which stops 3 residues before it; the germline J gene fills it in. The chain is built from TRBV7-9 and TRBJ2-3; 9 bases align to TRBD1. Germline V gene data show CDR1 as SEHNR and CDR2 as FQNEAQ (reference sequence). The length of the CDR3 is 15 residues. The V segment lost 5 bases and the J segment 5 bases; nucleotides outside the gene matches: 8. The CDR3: CASSHDRGFLDTQYF. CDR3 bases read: TGTGCCAGCAGCCATGACAGGGGGTTCTTAGATACG.

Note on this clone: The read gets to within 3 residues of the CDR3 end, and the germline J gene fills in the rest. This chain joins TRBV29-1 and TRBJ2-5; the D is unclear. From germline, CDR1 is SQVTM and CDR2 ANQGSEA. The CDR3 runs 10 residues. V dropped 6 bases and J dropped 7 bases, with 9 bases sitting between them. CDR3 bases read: TGCAGCGTCGCGGATGGGACC. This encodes CSVADGT. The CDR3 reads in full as CSVADGTQYF.

Partial CDR3 DNA: TGTGCCAGTAGTATAGAACTAGCGGAACAAGAGACC. Translating gives CASSIELAEQET. In full, the CDR3 reads CASSIELAEQETQYF. V is TRBV19 and J is TRBJ2-5; 8 bases are shared with TRBD2. The CDR3 extends 3 residues past the end of the read, so its final part is completed from the germline J gene. Trimming at V came to 0 bases and at J to 2 bases, leaving 2 bases not matched to a gene. Germline loops: CDR1 LNHDA, CDR2 SQIVND (reference sequence). The CDR3 loop spans 15 amino acids. The complete variable domain, with remaining parts taken from reference TRBV19 and TRBJ2-5, reads DGGITQSPKYLFRKEGQNVTLSCEQNLNHDAMYWYRQDPGQGLRLIYYSQIVNDFQKGDIAEGYSVSREKKESFPLTVTSAQKNPTAFYLCASSIELAEQETQYFGPGTRLLVL.

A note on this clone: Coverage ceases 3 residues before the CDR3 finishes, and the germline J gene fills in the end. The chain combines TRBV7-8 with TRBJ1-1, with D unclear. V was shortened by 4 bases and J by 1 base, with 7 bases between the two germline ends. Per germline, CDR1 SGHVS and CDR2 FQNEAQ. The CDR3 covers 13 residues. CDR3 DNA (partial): TGTGCCAGCAGCTGGTCAGGGAACACTGAA. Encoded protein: CASSWSGNTE. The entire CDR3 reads CASSWSGNTEAFF.

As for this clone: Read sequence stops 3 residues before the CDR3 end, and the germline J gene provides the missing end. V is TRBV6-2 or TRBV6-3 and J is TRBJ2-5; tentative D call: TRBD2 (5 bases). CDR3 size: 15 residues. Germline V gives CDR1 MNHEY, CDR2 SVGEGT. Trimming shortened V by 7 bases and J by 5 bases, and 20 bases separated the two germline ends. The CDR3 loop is CASTLSPYGEETQYF. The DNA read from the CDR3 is TGTGCCAGCACCCTGTCCCCCTACGGGGAGGAGACC.

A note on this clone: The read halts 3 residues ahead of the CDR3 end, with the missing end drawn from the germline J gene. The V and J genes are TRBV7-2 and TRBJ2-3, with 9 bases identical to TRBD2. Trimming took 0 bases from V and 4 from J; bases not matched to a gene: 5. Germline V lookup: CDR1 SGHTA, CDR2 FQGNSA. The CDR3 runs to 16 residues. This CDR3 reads CASSLARGGPPDTQYF. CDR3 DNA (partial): TGTGCCAGCAGCTTAGCGCGGGGGGGCCCCCCAGATACG.

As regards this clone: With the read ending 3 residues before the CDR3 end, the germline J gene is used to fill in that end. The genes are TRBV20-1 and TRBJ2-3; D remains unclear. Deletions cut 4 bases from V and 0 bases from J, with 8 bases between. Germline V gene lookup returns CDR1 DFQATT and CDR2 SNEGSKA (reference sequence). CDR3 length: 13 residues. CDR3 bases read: TGCAGTGCTATAGACGGGAGCACAGATACG. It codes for CSAIDGSTDT. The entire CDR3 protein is CSAIDGSTDTQYF.

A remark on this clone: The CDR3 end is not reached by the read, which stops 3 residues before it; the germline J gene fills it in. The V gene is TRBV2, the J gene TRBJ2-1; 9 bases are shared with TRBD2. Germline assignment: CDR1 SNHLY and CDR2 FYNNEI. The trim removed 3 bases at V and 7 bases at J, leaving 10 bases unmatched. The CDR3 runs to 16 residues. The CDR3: CASSERIAGGLNEQFF. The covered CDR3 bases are TGTGCCAGCAGTGAGCGTATCGCGGGAGGGCTTAATGAG.